A single sample is the source of the 20 T cell receptor beta chains below, sequenced in a study of monozygotic twins with inflammatory bowel disease (dated by TCRdb to the late 2010s). Libraries were built with 5' RACE. Sequencing was carried out with an Illumina HiSeq 2500. TCRdb reprocessed the reads, and each CDR3 protein sequence is entered once, without DNA. The sample table gives 140,000 to 150,000 distinct CDR3 sequences. Clones ranked in the top ten supply roughly 1.2% of the sample. The sequenced material came from blood. The source is a human donor with ulcerative colitis or Crohn's disease, or a healthy co-twin of an affected twin (not recorded which).

J is TRBJ2-1 and V is TRBV9; as DNA is missing, the TRBD2 call by TCRdb cannot be tested. Germline CDR1 is SGDLS and CDR2 is YYNGEE. The CDR3 spans 15 residues. The CDR3 loop reads CASSVVGSGGNEQFF. The full variable domain, with the rest looked up from reference TRBV9 and TRBJ2-1, is DSGVTQTPKHLITATGQRVTLRCSPRSGDLSVYWYQQSLDQGLQFLIQYYNGEERAKGNILERFSAQQFPDLHSELNLSSLELGDSALYFCASSVVGSGGNEQFFGPGTRLTVL.

The chain carries TRBV30 and TRBJ1-4; TCRdb proposes TRBD1, but this gene call is untestable without DNA. Per the germline V gene, CDR1 is GTSNPN and CDR2 is SVGIG (reference sequence). The CDR3 covers 14 residues. Here the CDR3 reads CAWSPPRQIEKLFF.

The chain is built from TRBV20-1 and TRBJ1-3; TCRdb picks TRBD1, but there is no DNA to check that call. Per germline, CDR1 DFQATT and CDR2 SNEGSKA (reference sequence). The CDR3 is 15 residues long. The CDR3 protein is CSANTGAHSGNTIYF.

The chain combines TRBV7-2 with TRBJ2-5; as DNA is missing, the TRBD2 call by TCRdb cannot be tested. This CDR3 comprises 15 residues. Germline CDR1 reads SGHTA; CDR2 reads FQGNSA. The CDR3 sequence: CASSRTSGGAMTQYF.

V and J are TRBV28 and TRBJ1-2; as DNA is missing, the TRBD1 call by TCRdb cannot be tested. The CDR3 consists of 14 residues. Germline V CDR1 and CDR2: MDHEN, SYDVKM. The CDR3 here is CASSLTRILYGYTF.

The chain couples TRBV25-1 to TRBJ2-7; the TRBD1 assignment by TCRdb is unverifiable without DNA. Germline CDR1 is MGHDK and CDR2 is SYGVNS. This CDR3 region has 15 residues. This CDR3 is CASSASTGGMYEQYF.

This chain uses TRBV5-1 with TRBJ2-2. Germline CDR1 SGHRS, CDR2 YFSETQ. The CDR3 covers 15 residues. The CDR3 loop is CASSLAQTNTGELFF.

The chain has TRBV10-3 and TRBJ2-1; absent DNA, TCRdb's TRBD1 call cannot be checked. The germline V gene has CDR1 ENHRY and CDR2 SYGVKD. The CDR3 consists of 16 residues. The chain's CDR3 is CAISETQGADPHEQFF.

V is TRBV4-2 and J is TRBJ2-3; the TCRdb call, TRBD2, lacks DNA for checking. Looked up from germline, CDR1 is LGHNA and CDR2 is YNFKEQ. The CDR3 consists of 16 residues. The CDR3 loop reads CASSQAGGIKRDTQYF.

Here the CDR3 reads CASSLDRVSYNEQFF. J is TRBJ2-1 and V is TRBV7-7; TCRdb calls TRBD1, which cannot be checked without DNA. CDR1 and CDR2 (germline): SSHAT, FNYEAQ (reference sequence). The CDR3 consists of 15 residues. The variable domain in full, completed from reference TRBV7-7 and TRBJ2-1, reads GAGVSQSPRYKVTKRGQDVTLRCDPISSHATLYWYQQALGQGPEFLTYFNYEAQPDKSGLPSDRFSAERPEGSISTLTIQRTEQRDSAMYRCASSLDRVSYNEQFFGPGTRLTVL.

The chain joins TRBV20-1 to TRBJ2-1; TCRdb names TRBD2, which stays unverified in the absence of DNA. CDR3 length: 16 residues. The germline gives CDR1 DFQATT, CDR2 SNEGSKA (reference sequence). Here the CDR3 reads CSAFPPSGESYNEQFF.

The chain recombines TRBV4-2 with TRBJ2-3; TCRdb picks TRBD2, but there is no DNA to check that call. The CDR3 sequence is 16 residues long. CDR1 and CDR2 from the germline V gene are LGHNA and YNFKEQ. The CDR3 loop is CASSHRPGLSTDTQYF.

This chain links TRBV5-1 with TRBJ2-1. CDR3 length equals 12 residues. Germline V gene sequence: CDR1 SGHRS, CDR2 YFSETQ. This chain's CDR3 is CASSRTTNEQFF.

V gene TRBV29-1 combines with J gene TRBJ1-4; TCRdb designates TRBD1, a call that cannot be tested without DNA. The V gene's germline CDR1 is SQVTM and CDR2 ANQGSEA. There are 14 residues in the CDR3. CDR3 sequence reads: CSIEKPPGNEKLFF.

The chain employs TRBV7-3 and TRBJ2-2; TCRdb proposes TRBD1, but this gene call is untestable without DNA. The CDR3 length is 15 residues. Per the germline V gene, CDR1 is SGHTA and CDR2 is FQGTGA. The CDR3 sequence: CASSLMGQATGELFF.

The V gene is TRBV7-9, the J gene TRBJ2-3. The CDR3 runs 14 residues. Germline values: CDR1 SEHNR, CDR2 FQNEAQ (reference sequence). The CDR3 loop reads CASSLATSGATQYF.

V and J are TRBV24-1 and TRBJ1-6; TCRdb names TRBD1, which stays unverified in the absence of DNA. Germline CDR1 is KGHDR and CDR2 is SFDVKD. The CDR3 runs to 15 residues. The CDR3 sequence is CATSDSGTVNSPLHF.

The chain has TRBV29-1 and TRBJ2-7; as DNA is missing, the TRBD2 call by TCRdb cannot be tested. Germline-derived CDR1 and CDR2 are SQVTM and ANQGSEA. The CDR3 consists of 12 residues. This CDR3 is CSVGLVPYEQYF.

This rearrangement joins TRBV11-2 to TRBJ2-1; TCRdb's assignment of TRBD1 cannot be checked, as there is no DNA. The CDR3 sequence is 14 residues long. CDR1 is SGHAT, CDR2 FQNNGV, per germline. The CDR3 protein is CAVTGTGVYNEQFF.

This rearrangement joins TRBV18 to TRBJ1-2; TCRdb's assignment of TRBD1 cannot be checked, as there is no DNA. CDR1 KGHSH and CDR2 LQKENI come from the germline V gene. This CDR3 contains 14 residues. The CDR3 spells CASSPGQTNYGYTF. The variable domain in full, completed from reference TRBV18 and TRBJ1-2, reads NAGVMQNPRHLVRRRGQEARLRCSPMKGHSHVYWYRQLPEEGLKFMVYLQKENIIDESGMPKERFSAEFPKEGPSILRIQQVVRGDSAAYFCASSPGQTNYGYTFGSGTRLTVV.